This T cell receptor beta chain was retrieved from a study of response to subunit inactivated influenza vaccine. Study-level findings and limits: Few new T cells, the authors suggested, are recruited by each seasonal influenza vaccination.

V lost 1 base to trimming and J lost 13 bases, with 13 bases between them. The CDR3 is 13 residues long. CDR1 and CDR2 (germline): LNHNV, YYDKDF (reference sequence). Each CDR3 protein gets one entry after TCRdb re-called the RT-PCR reads with MiXCR. The sample includes 650,000 to 800,000 distinct CDR3 sequences, 18% of them seen just once. As for this clonotype: Antigen unknown.

The receptor was isolated from a man in his fifties or sixties who received an inactivated influenza vaccine. J is TRBJ1-4 and V is TRBV15, with a weak D call TRBD1 (6 bases). The starting material was PBMCs from blood, obtained around 5 days after vaccination. CDR3 sequence: CATSRGTVEGLFF. DNA for the CDR3: TGTGCCACCAGCAGAGGGACAGTCGAAGGACTGTTTTTT.